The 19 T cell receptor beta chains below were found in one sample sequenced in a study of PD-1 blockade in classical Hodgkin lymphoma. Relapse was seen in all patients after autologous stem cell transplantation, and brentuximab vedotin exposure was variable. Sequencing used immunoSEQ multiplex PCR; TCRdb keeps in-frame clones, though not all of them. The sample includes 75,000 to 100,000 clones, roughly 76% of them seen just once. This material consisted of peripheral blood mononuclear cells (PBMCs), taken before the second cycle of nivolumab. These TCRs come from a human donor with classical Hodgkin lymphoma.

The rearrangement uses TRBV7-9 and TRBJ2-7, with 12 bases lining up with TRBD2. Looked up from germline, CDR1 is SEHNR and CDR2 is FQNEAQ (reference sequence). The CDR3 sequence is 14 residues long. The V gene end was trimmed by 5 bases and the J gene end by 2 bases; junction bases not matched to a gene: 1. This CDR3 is CASSRTSGTYEQYF. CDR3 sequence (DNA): TGTGCCAGCAGCCGGACTAGCGGGACCTACGAGCAGTACTTC.

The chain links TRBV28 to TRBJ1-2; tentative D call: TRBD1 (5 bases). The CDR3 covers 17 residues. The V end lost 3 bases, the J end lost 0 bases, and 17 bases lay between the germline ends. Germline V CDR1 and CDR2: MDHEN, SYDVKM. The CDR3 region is CASSLIGASRTNYGYTF. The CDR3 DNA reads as TGTGCCAGCAGTTTGATTGGGGCCAGCAGGACTAACTATGGCTACACCTTC.

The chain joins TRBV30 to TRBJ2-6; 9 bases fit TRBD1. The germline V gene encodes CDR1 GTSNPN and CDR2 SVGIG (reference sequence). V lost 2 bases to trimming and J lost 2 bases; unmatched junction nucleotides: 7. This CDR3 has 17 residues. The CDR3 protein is CAWSRDRALTGANVLTF. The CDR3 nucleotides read TGTGCCTGGAGTCGGGACAGGGCACTAACTGGGGCCAACGTCCTGACTTTC. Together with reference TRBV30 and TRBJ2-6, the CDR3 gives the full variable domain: SQTIHQWPATLVQPVGSPLSLECTVEGTSNPNLYWYRQAAGRGLQLLFYSVGIGQISSEVPQNLSASRPQDRQFILSSKKLLLSDSGFYLCAWSRDRALTGANVLTFGAGSRLTVL.

DNA of the CDR3: TGCGCCAGCAGCCAAGATCGGGCTAGCGGGAGGGCAGGAGACAATGAGCAGTTCTTC. As protein: CASSQDRASGRAGDNEQFF. The rearrangement joins TRBV4-1 to TRBJ2-1; TRBD2 agrees at 12 bases. V dropped 0 bases and J dropped 5; count of bases not matched to a gene: 11. This CDR3 spans 19 amino acids. Germline CDR1 and CDR2: MGHRA and YSYEKL.

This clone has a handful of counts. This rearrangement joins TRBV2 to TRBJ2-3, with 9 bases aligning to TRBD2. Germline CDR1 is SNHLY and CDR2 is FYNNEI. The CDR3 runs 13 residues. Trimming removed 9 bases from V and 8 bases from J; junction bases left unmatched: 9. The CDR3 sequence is CARTAGGGRTQYF. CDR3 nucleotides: TGTGCCAGAACAGCGGGAGGCGGGCGTACGCAGTATTTT. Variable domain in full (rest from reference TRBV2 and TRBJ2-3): EPEVTQTPSHQVTQMGQEVILRCVPISNHLYFYWYRQILGQKVEFLVSFYNNEISEKSEIFDDQFSVERPDGSNFTLKIRSTKLEDSAMYFCARTAGGGRTQYFGPGTRLTVL.

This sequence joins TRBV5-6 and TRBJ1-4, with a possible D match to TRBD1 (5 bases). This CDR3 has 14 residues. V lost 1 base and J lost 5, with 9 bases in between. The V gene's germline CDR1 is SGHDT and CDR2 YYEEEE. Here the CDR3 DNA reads TGTGCCAGCAGCTTGTCACAGGCAAATGAAAAACTGTTTTTT. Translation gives CASSLSQANEKLFF.

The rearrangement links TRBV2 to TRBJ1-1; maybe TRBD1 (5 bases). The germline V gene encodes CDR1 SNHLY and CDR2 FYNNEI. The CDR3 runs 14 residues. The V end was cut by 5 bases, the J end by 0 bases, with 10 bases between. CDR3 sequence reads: CASSPQTVNTEAFF. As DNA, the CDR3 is TGTGCCAGCAGTCCCCAGACAGTGAACACTGAAGCTTTCTTT.

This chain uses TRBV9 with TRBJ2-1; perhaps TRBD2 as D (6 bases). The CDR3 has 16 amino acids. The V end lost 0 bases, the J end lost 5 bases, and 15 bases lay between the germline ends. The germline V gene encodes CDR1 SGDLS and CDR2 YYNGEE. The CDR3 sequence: CASSVGLGGPDNEQFF. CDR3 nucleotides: TGTGCCAGCAGCGTAGGTCTGGGGGGACCGGACAATGAGCAGTTCTTC.

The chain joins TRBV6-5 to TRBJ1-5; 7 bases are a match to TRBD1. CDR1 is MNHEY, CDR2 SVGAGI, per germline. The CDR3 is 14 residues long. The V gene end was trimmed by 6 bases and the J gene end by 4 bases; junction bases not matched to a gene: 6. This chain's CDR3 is CASSKGTANQPQHF. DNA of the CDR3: TGTGCCAGCAGCAAAGGGACAGCTAATCAGCCCCAGCATTTT.

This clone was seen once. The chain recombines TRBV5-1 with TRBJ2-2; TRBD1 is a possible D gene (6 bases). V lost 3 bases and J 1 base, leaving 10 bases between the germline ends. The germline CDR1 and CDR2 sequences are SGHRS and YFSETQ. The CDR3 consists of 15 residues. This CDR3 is CASSSTTGNTGELFF. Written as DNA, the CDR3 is TGCGCCAGCAGCTCCACGACAGGGAACACCGGGGAGCTGTTTTTT.

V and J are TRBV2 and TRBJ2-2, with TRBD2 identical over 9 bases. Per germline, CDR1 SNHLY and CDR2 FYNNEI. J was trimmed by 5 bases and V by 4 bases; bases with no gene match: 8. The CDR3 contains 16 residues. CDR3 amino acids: CASSGPGLASTGELFF. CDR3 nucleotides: TGTGCCAGCAGTGGTCCGGGACTAGCTTCTACCGGGGAGCTGTTTTTT.

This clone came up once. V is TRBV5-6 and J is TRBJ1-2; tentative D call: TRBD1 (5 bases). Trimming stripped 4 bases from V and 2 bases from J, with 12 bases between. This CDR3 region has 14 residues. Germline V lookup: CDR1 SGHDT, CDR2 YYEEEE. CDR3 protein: CASSPGRTNYGYTF. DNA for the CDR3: TGTGCCAGCAGCCCGGGACGAACCAACTATGGCTACACCTTC.

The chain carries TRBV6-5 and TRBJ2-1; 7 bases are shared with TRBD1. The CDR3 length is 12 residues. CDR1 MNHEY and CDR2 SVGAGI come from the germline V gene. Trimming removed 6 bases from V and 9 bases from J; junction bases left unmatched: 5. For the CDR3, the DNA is TGTGCCAGCAGACCTAACAGGGGTGAGCAGTTCTTC. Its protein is CASRPNRGEQFF.

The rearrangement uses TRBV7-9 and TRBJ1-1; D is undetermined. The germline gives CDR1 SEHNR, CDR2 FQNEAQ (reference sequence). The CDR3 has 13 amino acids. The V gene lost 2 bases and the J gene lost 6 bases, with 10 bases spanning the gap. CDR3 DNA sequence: TGTGCCAGCAGCTTAAGAGGGCTGGCTGAAGCTTTCTTT. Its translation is CASSLRGLAEAFF.

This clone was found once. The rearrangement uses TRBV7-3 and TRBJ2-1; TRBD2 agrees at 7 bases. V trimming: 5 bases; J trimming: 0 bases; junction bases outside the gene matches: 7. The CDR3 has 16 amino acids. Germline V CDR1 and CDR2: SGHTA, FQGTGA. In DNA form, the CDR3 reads TGTGCCAGCAGCACGATAGCGGGCAGCTCCTACAATGAGCAGTTCTTC. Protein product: CASSTIAGSSYNEQFF.

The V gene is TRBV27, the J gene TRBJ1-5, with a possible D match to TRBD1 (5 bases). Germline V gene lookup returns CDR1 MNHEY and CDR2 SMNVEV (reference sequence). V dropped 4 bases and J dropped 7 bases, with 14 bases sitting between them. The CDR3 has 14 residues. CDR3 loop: CASSSAGRGQPQHF. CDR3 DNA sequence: TGTGCCAGCAGTTCGGCAGGTCGGGGCCAGCCCCAGCATTTT.

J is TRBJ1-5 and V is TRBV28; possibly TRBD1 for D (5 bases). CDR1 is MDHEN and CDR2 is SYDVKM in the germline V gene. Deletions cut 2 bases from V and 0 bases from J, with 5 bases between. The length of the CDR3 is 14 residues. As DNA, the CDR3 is TGTGCCAGCAGTTTAAGGGGTAGCAATCAGCCCCAGCATTTT. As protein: CASSLRGSNQPQHF.

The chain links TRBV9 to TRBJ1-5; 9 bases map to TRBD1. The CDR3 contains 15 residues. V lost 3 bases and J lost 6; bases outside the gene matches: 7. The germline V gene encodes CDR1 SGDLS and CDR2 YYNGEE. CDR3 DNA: TGTGCCAGCAGCGCCACCGGGACAGGGAGTCAGCCCCAGCATTTT. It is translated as CASSATGTGSQPQHF.

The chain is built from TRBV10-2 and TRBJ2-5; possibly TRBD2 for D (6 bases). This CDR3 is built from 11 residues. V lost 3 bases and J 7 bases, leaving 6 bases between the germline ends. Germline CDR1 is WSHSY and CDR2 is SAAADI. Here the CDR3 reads CASSDGGTQYF. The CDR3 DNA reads TGCGCCAGCAGTGACGGGGGGACCCAGTACTTC.